The source of this T cell receptor beta chain is a study of cytotoxic CD8 clonotypes in ibrutinib-treated CLL. The data were produced by immunoSEQ multiplex PCR, yet TCRdb's version contains in-frame clones alone and is incomplete. This repertoire shows about 200,000 clones, about two thirds found once; its top ten account for 10% to 15%. CDR3 length: 14 amino acids. Germline-derived CDR1 and CDR2 are SGHRS and YFSETQ. J gave up 3 bases and V 4 bases, and 3 bases lay outside the gene matches. The TCR was taken from a human donor with chronic lymphocytic leukemia. Sequencing used PBMCs, obtained after 24 months of ibrutinib treatment. V and J are TRBV5-1 and TRBJ2-7; 11 bases map to TRBD2. Written as DNA, the CDR3 is TGCGCCAGCAGCGTAGCGGGAGGGTTCTACGAGCAGTACTTC. This translates into CASSVAGGFYEQYF.